These 22 T cell receptor beta chains were all obtained from the same sample, sequenced in a study of human T cells and chemical hapten exposure (dated by TCRdb to about 2021). Library prep was done by RACE. These reads were obtained on a NextSeq 500. TCRdb reanalyzed the raw reads on its own, using fastp at Q25 for trimming and MiXCR for clone calling, and kept in-frame beta chains. For every CDR3 protein sequence, its rows merge into one entry that carries the most common genes and DNA. Within this sample are fewer than 150,000 distinct CDR3 sequences, with approximately 12% of them counted one time only. The top ten clones comprise 1.3% to 1.5% of the sample. What this sample's time point label stands for: patch test 2, 6 weeks after DPC sensitization. The sample's treatment or condition, from its label and the paper: therapeutic diphenylcyclopropenone sensitization with weekly scalp DPC. The source material was whole blood, sampled in connection with sensitization to the hapten diphenylcyclopropenone (DPC). These receptors were taken from a woman between 45 and 65 years old with alopecia areata. Some clones in this sample may be carry-over from other donors' samples.

The V gene is TRBV10-3, the J gene TRBJ2-7; 11 bases match TRBD2. Germline V gives CDR1 ENHRY, CDR2 SYGVKD. V lost 2 bases and J lost 4; bases outside the gene matches: 4. CDR3 length equals 15 residues. This CDR3 is CAISEDGTSGYEQYF. DNA of the CDR3: TGTGCCATCAGTGAGGACGGGACTAGCGGATACGAGCAGTACTTC.

This clonotype was found a few times. The chain couples TRBV30 to TRBJ1-5; TRBD1 matches 12 bases. Germline lookup yields CDR1 GTSNPN and CDR2 SVGIG (reference sequence). V dropped 1 base and J dropped 2; count of bases not matched to a gene: 9. The CDR3 runs 18 residues. CDR3 sequence (DNA): TGTGCCTGGAGTGCCCCGGGGACAGGGGGCTGGGGCAATCAGCCCCAGCATTTT. Amino acid sequence: CAWSAPGTGGWGNQPQHF.

This clonotype was seen a handful of times. V usage is TRBV12-3 or TRBV12-4 and J usage is TRBJ1-2; D is undetermined. The CDR3 length is 14 residues. With 6 bases removed from V and 8 bases from J, the gap between germline ends came to 19 bases. The CDR3 region has the DNA TGTGCCAGCAGCGAGAAAGGCTCCGCAGGAGGCTACACCTTC. It translates to CASSEKGSAGGYTF.

The rearrangement joins TRBV5-1 to TRBJ2-7; 7 bases agree with TRBD2. V gave up 5 bases and J gave up 3 bases; unmatched junction bases: 14. The germline gives CDR1 SGHRS, CDR2 YFSETQ. The CDR3 loop spans 16 amino acids. The CDR3 DNA reads TGCGCCAGCAGTCCGACCCTGGCCGGGACTATCTACGAGCAGTACTTC. Amino acids: CASSPTLAGTIYEQYF.

This clonotype was picked up many times. The CDR3 region has the DNA TGCAGCGTTCCTGTACATCCGAACAATGAGCAGTTCTTC. Translation: CSVPVHPNNEQFF. V gene TRBV29-1 combines with J gene TRBJ2-1; D call uncertain. Trimming left V 5 bases short and J 5 bases short, with 13 bases between. The germline CDR1 and CDR2 sequences are SQVTM and ANQGSEA. The CDR3 extends over 13 amino acids.

The CDR3 spells CSARGLAWVMGTQYF. CDR3 nucleotides: TGCAGTGCTAGAGGCCTAGCTTGGGTAATGGGTACGCAGTATTTT. The chain joins TRBV20-1 to TRBJ2-3; the D gene is possibly TRBD2 (5 bases). CDR3 size: 15 residues. V was pared by 1 base and J by 8 bases, with 19 bases between. Germline V gene sequence: CDR1 DFQATT, CDR2 SNEGSKA (reference sequence).

This clonotype was counted at least ten times. The chain couples TRBV3-1 to TRBJ2-7; 12 positions agree with TRBD2. The length of the CDR3 is 17 residues. Germline values: CDR1 LGHDT, CDR2 YNNKEL (reference sequence). The V gene end was trimmed by 4 bases and the J gene end by 2 bases; junction bases not matched to a gene: 9. CDR3 coding DNA: TGTGCCAGCAGCCGCCTGACTAGCGGGAGTTTCGCCTACGAGCAGTACTTC. The encoded protein is CASSRLTSGSFAYEQYF.

Notes on this clonotype: Possible read error: a much larger clone is one base away. V gene TRBV4-2 combines with J gene TRBJ2-3; 12 bases line up with TRBD2. This CDR3 contains 16 residues. The germline gives CDR1 LGHNA, CDR2 YNFKEQ. Trimming at V came to 3 bases and at J to 10 bases, leaving 11 bases not matched to a gene. The CDR3 loop reads CASSHMTSGRPDPQYF. In DNA form, the CDR3 reads TGTGCCAGCAGCCATATGACTAGCGGGAGACCTGATCCGCAGTATTTT.

This rearrangement joins TRBV3-1 to TRBJ2-7, with 10 nucleotides matching TRBD2. The junction had 5 bases not matched to a gene; V was cut back by 6 bases and J by 3 bases. The germline CDR1 and CDR2 sequences are LGHDT and YNNKEL (reference sequence). CDR3 length: 14 amino acids. Written as DNA, the CDR3 is TGTGCCAGCAGTCAAACTAGCGGGAACTACGAGCAGTACTTC. Amino acids: CASSQTSGNYEQYF.

This clonotype was seen ten or more times. This chain connects TRBV27 to TRBJ2-7, with D possibly TRBD1 on 6 matching bases. This CDR3 comprises 14 residues. CDR1 MNHEY and CDR2 SMNVEV come from the germline V gene (reference sequence). V was pared by 2 bases and J by 7 bases, with 15 bases between. CDR3 region: CASSLLGQPGEQYF. The DNA of the CDR3 is TGTGCCAGCAGTTTACTTGGACAGCCTGGGGAGCAGTACTTC.

This clonotype came up many times. The chain employs TRBV5-1 and TRBJ2-3; TRBD1 matches at 8 bases. The CDR3 runs to 14 residues. The germline gives CDR1 SGHRS, CDR2 YFSETQ. V was clipped by 5 bases and J by 4 bases; unmatched bases: 6. The CDR3, as DNA: TGCGCCAGCAGTGACAGGGGCCCCGCAGATACGCAGTATTTT. It yields the protein CASSDRGPADTQYF.

This clonotype was observed at least ten times. The chain combines TRBV5-1 with TRBJ1-1; weak D call: TRBD1 (5 bases). In germline, CDR1 is SGHRS, CDR2 YFSETQ. Deletions cut 5 bases from V and 1 base from J, with 9 bases between. The CDR3 sequence is 13 residues long. CDR3 loop: CASREGTNTEAFF. The CDR3 nucleotides read TGCGCCAGCAGAGAGGGGACGAACACTGAAGCTTTCTTT.

Only a few counts were recorded for this clonotype. This sequence joins TRBV15 and TRBJ2-7; TRBD2 matches 7 bases. The CDR3 consists of 15 residues. Germline loops: CDR1 LNHNV, CDR2 YYDKDF (reference sequence). V was pared by 4 bases and J by 2 bases, with 8 bases of the junction left unmatched. This chain's CDR3 is CATSKETSEAYEQYF. As DNA, the CDR3 is TGTGCCACCAGCAAAGAAACTAGCGAAGCCTACGAGCAGTACTTC. The full variable domain, rest sourced from reference TRBV15 and TRBJ2-7, is DAMVIQNPRYQVTQFGKPVTLSCSQTLNHNVMYWYQQKSSQAPKLLFHYYDKDFNNEADTPDNFQSRRPNTSFCFLDIRSPGLGDTAMYLCATSKETSEAYEQYFGPGTRLTVT.

The genes are TRBV19 and TRBJ2-1, with 9 bases lining up with TRBD1. CDR1 and CDR2 (germline): LNHDA, SQIVND (reference sequence). V gave up 5 bases and J gave up 2 bases; unmatched junction bases: 4. The CDR3 is made up of 15 amino acids. The CDR3: CASSGTGGPYNEQFF. For the CDR3, the DNA is TGTGCCAGTAGTGGAACAGGGGGCCCCTACAATGAGCAGTTCTTC.

This clonotype came up a few times. The rearrangement links TRBV11-2 to TRBJ1-6; no clear D. This CDR3 contains 15 residues. Germline CDR1 reads SGHAT; CDR2 reads FQNNGV. V was clipped by 0 bases and J by 16 bases, with 19 bases between them. The CDR3 DNA reads as TGTGCCAGCAGCTTAGATCCGCGTACAGACTCCGGACTCCACTTT. Residues: CASSLDPRTDSGLHF.

This clonotype has more than one count but fewer than ten. This chain connects TRBV29-1 to TRBJ2-3; D call uncertain. Trimming pared 2 bases from V and 5 bases from J, leaving 14 bases between. Germline CDR1 reads SQVTM; CDR2 reads ANQGSEA. CDR3 length: 14 amino acids. Here the CDR3 DNA reads TGCAGCGTTGAACCCGGTGTGCGAGGAGATACGCAGTATTTT. Translating gives CSVEPGVRGDTQYF.

This clonotype was detected only a few times. The chain couples TRBV5-1 to TRBJ1-1; D gene uncertain. Germline values: CDR1 SGHRS, CDR2 YFSETQ. Trimming removed 1 base from V and 0 bases from J, with 7 bases in between. The CDR3 loop spans 14 amino acids. The chain's CDR3 is CASSLSGVNTEAFF. CDR3 nucleotides: TGCGCCAGCAGCTTGTCAGGTGTGAACACTGAAGCTTTCTTT.

This clonotype was observed at least ten times. The chain has TRBV27 and TRBJ2-2; 10 positions match TRBD1. The CDR3 totals 15 residues. J lost 5 bases, V lost 6 bases, and 6 bases had no gene match. The germline V gene encodes CDR1 MNHEY and CDR2 SMNVEV (reference sequence). The CDR3 coding sequence is TGTGCCAGCAGGGGACAGGGGTTGGGGACCGGGGAGCTGTTTTTT. Amino acid sequence: CASRGQGLGTGELFF.

This clonotype showed up many times. This chain connects TRBV20-1 to TRBJ2-2; D is ambiguous. The CDR3 spans 13 residues. Per germline, CDR1 DFQATT and CDR2 SNEGSKA (reference sequence). Trimming pared 6 bases from V and 5 bases from J, leaving 13 bases between. The DNA of the CDR3 is TGCAGTGCCCCATTTCAATTAACCGGGGAGCTGTTTTTT. It translates to CSAPFQLTGELFF.

This clonotype was seen a handful of times. The V call is TRBV7-6, the J call TRBJ2-2, with TRBD2 identical over 7 bases. This CDR3 spans 15 amino acids. Germline CDR1 reads SGHVS; CDR2 reads FNYEAQ. The trim removed 3 bases at V and 2 bases at J, leaving 3 bases unmatched. As DNA, the CDR3 is TGTGCCAGCAGCTTGGGGACTATTAACACCGGGGAGCTGTTTTTT. Protein: CASSLGTINTGELFF.

At least ten counts were recorded for this clonotype. The chain couples TRBV6-2 or TRBV6-3 to TRBJ1-5; D uncertain. Trimming removed 2 bases at V and 6 bases at J, with 17 bases between. The germline gives CDR1 MNHEY, CDR2 SVGEGT. The CDR3 is 16 residues long. The CDR3 nucleotides are TGTGCCAGCAGTTACGAAACTCCTCGCGGTGGTCAGCCCCAGCATTTT. It specifies CASSYETPRGGQPQHF.

This clonotype was picked up a small number of times. J is TRBJ2-3 and V is TRBV11-2, with D uncertain. Germline lookup yields CDR1 SGHAT and CDR2 FQNNGV. The ends were cut back, 4 bases at V and 7 bases at J, with 15 bases in the middle. The CDR3 totals 14 residues. CDR3 bases: TGTGCCAGCAGCTACTTGAACACGGCAAATACGCAGTATTTT. This encodes CASSYLNTANTQYF.